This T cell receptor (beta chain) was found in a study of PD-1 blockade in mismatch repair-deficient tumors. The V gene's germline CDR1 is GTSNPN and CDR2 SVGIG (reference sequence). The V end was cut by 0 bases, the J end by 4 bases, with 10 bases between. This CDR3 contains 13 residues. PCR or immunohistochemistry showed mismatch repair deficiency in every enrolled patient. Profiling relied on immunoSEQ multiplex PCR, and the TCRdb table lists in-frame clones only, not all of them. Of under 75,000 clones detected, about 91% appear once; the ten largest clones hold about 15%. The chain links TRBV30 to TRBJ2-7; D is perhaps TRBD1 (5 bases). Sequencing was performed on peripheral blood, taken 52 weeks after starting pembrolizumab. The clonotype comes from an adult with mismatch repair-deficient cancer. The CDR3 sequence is CAWSVQEVYEQYF. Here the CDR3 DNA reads TGTGCCTGGAGTGTACAGGAAGTGTACGAGCAGTACTTC. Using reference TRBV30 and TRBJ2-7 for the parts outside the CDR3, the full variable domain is SQTIHQWPATLVQPVGSPLSLECTVEGTSNPNLYWYRQAAGRGLQLLFYSVGIGQISSEVPQNLSASRPQDRQFILSSKKLLLSDSGFYLCAWSVQEVYEQYFGPGTRLTVT.